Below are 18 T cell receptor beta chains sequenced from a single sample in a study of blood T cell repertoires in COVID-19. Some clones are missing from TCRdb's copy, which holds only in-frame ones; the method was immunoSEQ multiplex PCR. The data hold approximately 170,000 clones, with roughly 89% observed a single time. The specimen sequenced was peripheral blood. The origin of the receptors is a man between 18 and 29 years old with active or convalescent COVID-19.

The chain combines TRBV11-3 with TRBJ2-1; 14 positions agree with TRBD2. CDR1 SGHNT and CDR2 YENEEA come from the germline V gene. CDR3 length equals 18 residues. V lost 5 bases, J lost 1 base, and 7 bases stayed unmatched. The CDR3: CASSQGGTSGSSYNEQFF. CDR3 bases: TGTGCCAGCAGCCAGGGGGGGACTAGCGGGAGTTCCTACAATGAGCAGTTCTTC.

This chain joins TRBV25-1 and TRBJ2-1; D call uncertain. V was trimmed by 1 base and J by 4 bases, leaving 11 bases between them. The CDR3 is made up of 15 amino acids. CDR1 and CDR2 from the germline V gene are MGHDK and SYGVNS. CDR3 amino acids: CASSEFRKQYNEQFF. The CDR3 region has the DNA TGTGCCAGCAGTGAATTTAGAAAACAGTACAATGAGCAGTTCTTC.

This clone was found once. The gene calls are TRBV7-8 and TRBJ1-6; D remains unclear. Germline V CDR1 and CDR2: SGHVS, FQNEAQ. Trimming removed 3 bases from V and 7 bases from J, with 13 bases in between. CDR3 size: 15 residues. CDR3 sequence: CASSLARLANSPLHF. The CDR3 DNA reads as TGTGCCAGCAGCTTGGCTCGACTCGCGAATTCACCCCTCCACTTT.

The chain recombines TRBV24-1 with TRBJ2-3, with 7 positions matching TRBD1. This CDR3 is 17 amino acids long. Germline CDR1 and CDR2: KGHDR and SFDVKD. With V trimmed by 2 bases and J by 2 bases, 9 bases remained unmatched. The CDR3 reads CATSDYKKDRITDTQYF. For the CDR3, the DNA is TGTGCCACCAGTGATTATAAAAAGGACAGGATCACAGATACGCAGTATTTT.

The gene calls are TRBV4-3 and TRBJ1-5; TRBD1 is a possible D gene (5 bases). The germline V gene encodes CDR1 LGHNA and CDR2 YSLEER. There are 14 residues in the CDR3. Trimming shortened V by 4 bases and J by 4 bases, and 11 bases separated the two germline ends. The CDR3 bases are TGCGCCAGCAGCCTTGTAAGGGGAAATCAGCCCCAGCATTTT. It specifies CASSLVRGNQPQHF.

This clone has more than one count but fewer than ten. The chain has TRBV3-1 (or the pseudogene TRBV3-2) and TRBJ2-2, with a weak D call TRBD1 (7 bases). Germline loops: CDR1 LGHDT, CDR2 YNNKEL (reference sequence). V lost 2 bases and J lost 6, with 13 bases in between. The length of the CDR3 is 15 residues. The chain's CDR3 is CASSQIDRDSGELFF. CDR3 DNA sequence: TGTGCCAGCAGCCAAATTGACAGGGACTCCGGGGAGCTGTTTTTT.

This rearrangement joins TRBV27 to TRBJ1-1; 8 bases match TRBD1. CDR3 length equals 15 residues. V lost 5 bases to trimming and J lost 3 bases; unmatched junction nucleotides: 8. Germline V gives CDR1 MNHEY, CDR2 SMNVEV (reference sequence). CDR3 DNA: TGTGCCAGCAGTCCGAACAGGGGGTCCTACACTGAAGCTTTCTTT. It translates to CASSPNRGSYTEAFF.

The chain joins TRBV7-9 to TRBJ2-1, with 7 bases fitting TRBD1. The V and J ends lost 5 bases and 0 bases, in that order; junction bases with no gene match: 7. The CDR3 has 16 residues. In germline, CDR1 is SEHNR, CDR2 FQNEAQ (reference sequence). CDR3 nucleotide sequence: TGTGCCAGCAGCCTGACAGGGTTTAGCTCCTACAATGAGCAGTTCTTC. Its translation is CASSLTGFSSYNEQFF.

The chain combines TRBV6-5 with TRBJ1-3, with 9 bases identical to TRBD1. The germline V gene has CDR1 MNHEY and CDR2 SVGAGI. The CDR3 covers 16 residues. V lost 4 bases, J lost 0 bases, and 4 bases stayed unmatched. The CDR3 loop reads CASSSTGGSSGNTIYF. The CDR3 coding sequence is TGTGCCAGCAGTTCTACAGGGGGCTCCTCTGGAAACACCATATATTTT.

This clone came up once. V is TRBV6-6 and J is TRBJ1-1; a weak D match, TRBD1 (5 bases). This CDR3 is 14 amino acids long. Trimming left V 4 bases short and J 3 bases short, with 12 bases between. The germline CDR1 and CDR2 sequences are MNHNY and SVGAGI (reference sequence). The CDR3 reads CASSFQGGDTEAFF. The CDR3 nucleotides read TGTGCCAGCAGTTTCCAGGGTGGGGACACTGAAGCTTTCTTT.

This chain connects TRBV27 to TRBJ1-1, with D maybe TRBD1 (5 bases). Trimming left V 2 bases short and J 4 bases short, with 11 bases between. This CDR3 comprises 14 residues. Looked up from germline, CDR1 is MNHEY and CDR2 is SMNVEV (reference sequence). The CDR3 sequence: CASSLVPGGTEAFF. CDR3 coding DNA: TGTGCCAGCAGTTTAGTTCCGGGGGGCACTGAAGCTTTCTTT.

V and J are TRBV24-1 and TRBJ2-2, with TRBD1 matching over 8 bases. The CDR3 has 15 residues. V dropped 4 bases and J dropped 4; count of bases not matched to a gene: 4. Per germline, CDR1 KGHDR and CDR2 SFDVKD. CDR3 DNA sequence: TGTGCCACCAGTGAGGAGGACAGGGCCACCGGGGAGCTGTTTTTT. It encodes CATSEEDRATGELFF.

Here the CDR3 DNA reads TGTGCCACCAGTGATAATCGGGGGAGCTATGGCTACACCTTC. It yields the protein CATSDNRGSYGYTF. The chain couples TRBV24-1 to TRBJ1-2; D perhaps matches TRBD1 (5 bases). The CDR3 is 14 amino acids. Germline V CDR1 and CDR2: KGHDR, SFDVKD. V was shortened by 3 bases and J by 4 bases, with 11 bases between the two germline ends.

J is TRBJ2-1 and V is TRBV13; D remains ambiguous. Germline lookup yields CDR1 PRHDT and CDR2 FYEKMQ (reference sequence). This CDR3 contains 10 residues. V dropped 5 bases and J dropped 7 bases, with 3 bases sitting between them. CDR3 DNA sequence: TGTGCCAGCAGCCCAAATGAGCAGTTCTTC. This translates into CASSPNEQFF.

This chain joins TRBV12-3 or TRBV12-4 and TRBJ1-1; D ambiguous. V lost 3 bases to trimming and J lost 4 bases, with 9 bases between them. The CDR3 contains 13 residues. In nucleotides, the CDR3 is TGTGCCAGCAGTTTGGAGGAAGCCACTGAAGCTTTCTTT. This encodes CASSLEEATEAFF.

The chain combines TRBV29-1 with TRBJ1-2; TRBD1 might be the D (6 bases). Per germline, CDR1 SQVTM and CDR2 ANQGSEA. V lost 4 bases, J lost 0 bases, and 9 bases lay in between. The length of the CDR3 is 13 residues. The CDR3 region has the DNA TGCAGCGTTGCCGGGACAACTAACTATGGCTACACCTTC. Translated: CSVAGTTNYGYTF. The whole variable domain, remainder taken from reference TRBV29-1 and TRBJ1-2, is SAVISQKPSRDICQRGTSLTIQCQVDSQVTMMFWYRQQPGQSLTLIATANQGSEATYESGFVIDKFPISRPNLTFSTLTVSNMSPEDSSIYLCSVAGTTNYGYTFGSGTRLTVV.

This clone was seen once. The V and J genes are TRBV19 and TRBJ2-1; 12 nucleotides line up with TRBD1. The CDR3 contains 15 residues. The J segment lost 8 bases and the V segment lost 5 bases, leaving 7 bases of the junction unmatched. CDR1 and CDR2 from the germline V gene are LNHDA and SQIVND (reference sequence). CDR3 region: CASSWDRGRRYEQFF. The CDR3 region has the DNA TGTGCCAGTAGTTGGGACAGGGGGCGACGGTATGAGCAGTTCTTC. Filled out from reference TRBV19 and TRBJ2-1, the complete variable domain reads DGGITQSPKYLFRKEGQNVTLSCEQNLNHDAMYWYRQDPGQGLRLIYYSQIVNDFQKGDIAEGYSVSREKKESFPLTVTSAQKNPTAFYLCASSWDRGRRYEQFFGPGTRLTVL.

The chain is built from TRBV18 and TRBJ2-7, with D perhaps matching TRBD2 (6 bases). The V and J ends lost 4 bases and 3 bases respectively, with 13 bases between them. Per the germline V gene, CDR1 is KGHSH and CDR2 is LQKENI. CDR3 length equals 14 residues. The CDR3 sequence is CASSRDGRFYEQYV. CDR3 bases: TGTGCCAGCTCACGGGACGGGAGATTCTACGAGCAGTACGTC.